This TCR beta chain comes out of a study of T cell repertoires in cytomegalovirus infection. MiXCR, run by TCRdb on the reads, gives a single entry per CDR3 protein. The sample records some 350,000 distinct CDR3 sequences, about 35% being singletons. Germline V gene sequence: CDR1 MGHRA, CDR2 YSYEKL. This CDR3 is 15 amino acids long. Trimming cost V 0 bases and J 10 bases, with 13 bases left between them. This clonotype was detected only a few times. Its matching antigen is unknown. J is TRBJ1-6 and V is TRBV4-1, with D perhaps TRBD1 (5 bases). Sequencing used cultured PBMCs, obtained from culture after CMV antigen stimulation. The origin of this receptor is a human donor in good health (CMV status not recorded). Some clones in this sample may be carry-over from other donors' samples. In DNA, the CDR3 is TGCGCCAGCAGCCAAGACGCGGGACTGGACTCACCCCTCCACTTT. It translates to CASSQDAGLDSPLHF.